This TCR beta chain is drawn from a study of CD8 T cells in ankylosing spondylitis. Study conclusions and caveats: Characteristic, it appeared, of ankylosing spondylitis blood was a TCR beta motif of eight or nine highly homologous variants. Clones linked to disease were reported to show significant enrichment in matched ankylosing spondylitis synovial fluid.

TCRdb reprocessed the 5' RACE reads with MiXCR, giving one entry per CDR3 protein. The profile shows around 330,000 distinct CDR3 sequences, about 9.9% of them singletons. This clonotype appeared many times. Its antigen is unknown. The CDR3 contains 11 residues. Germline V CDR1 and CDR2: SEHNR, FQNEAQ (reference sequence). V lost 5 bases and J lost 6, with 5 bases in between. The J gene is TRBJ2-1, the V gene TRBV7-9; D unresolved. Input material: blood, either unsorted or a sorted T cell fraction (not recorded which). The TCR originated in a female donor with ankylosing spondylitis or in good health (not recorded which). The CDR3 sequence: CASSSINEQFF. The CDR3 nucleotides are TGTGCCAGCAGCAGCATCAATGAGCAGTTCTTC.